The present T cell receptor (beta chain) was sequenced within a study of T cells expressing NK-cell markers (dated by TCRdb to 2018 to 2021). About the study as a whole: Three sorted T-cell subsets (CD3+CD56+NKG2C+, CD3+CD56+NKG2C- and CD3+CD56-NKG2C+) from roughly eight donors had their TCR beta-chain repertoires profiled. Among the eight sequenced donors, seven were HCMV-seropositive and one was HCMV-seronegative. All eight donors whose samples were sequenced were randomly selected healthy volunteers, three of them men and five women. Illumina HiSeq 2000/2500, MiSeq or NextSeq was used to sequence libraries as 2 x 150 bp reads. Beyond this particular receptor, the publication reports: Whether the expanded NKG2C-expressing T cell clones were specific for HCMV antigens was left unclear. In six donors, the dominant CD3+CD56+NKG2C+ clonotypes were among the top 10 CD8+ clonotypes and accounted for about 1.0-7.5% of CD8+ T cells. Those dominant clonotypes were again the most abundant among CD3+CD56-NKG2C+ cells in four donors, at roughly 25-60.1%.

Instrument used: Illumina HiSeq 2000. TCR beta cDNA libraries were made by 5'RACE template switching that added a universal primer site and unique molecular identifiers. Priming for cDNA synthesis came from the TCR beta constant segment, and two successive PCR amplification steps followed. The authors processed their data as follows. MIGEC was used to demultiplex reads and group reads by UMI, and MiTCR was used to assemble and quantify clonotypes. To remove erroneous sequences, TCR cDNA sequences were retained only when supported by two or more reads. The tcR package was used for downstream repertoire analysis, with clonotypes matched between fractions based on CDR3 nucleotide sequence plus V segment. Antigen specificity was annotated against VDJdb with VDJmatch, allowing one amino acid substitution in CDR3. Once TCRdb had reprocessed the reads, it stored one entry per CDR3 protein sequence and supplied no DNA. TCRdb's processing, not the study's, gives the V and J calls here. The sample's own table lists 300,000 to 500,000 distinct CDR3 sequences. 9.5% to 12% of the sample is held by the ten biggest clonotypes.

HCMV-specific IgG was detected in serum with a commercial ELISA kit to determine HCMV serostatus. Ficoll density gradient centrifugation was used to isolate peripheral blood mononuclear cells from blood. Of note for this clonotype: Its antigen is unknown.

As encoded in the germline V gene (reference sequence), CDR1 is DFQATT while CDR2 is SNEGSKA. From the cysteine through the phenylalanine, the CDR3 covers 14 amino acids. The protein alone is recorded here. This TCR derives from a woman in her forties or fifties in good health. Donor details come from another sample of the same person, matched by shared clones. Input material: blood T cells: a sorted CD56 or NKG2C T cell subset, CD4+ or CD8+ T cells, or bulk PBMC T cells (not recorded which). The chain is made from TRBV20-1 and TRBJ2-1; the TRBD1 assignment by TCRdb is unverifiable without DNA. The CDR3 in this case is CSAALTGVRSEQFF.